Each of the 29 T cell receptor beta chains below was sequenced from the same sample in a study of early T cells in non-severe SARS-CoV-2 infection. One entry per CDR3 protein, called by TCRdb with MiXCR from the 5' RACE reads. The profile shows fewer than 35,000 distinct CDR3 sequences, less than 4.5% of them singletons. Material for sequencing was whole blood. Receptors originate from an adult who was a healthcare worker with PCR-confirmed SARS-CoV-2 infection or an uninfected control (not recorded which).

This clonotype was recorded at least ten times. The chain is built from TRBV6-6 and TRBJ2-6; no clear D. V lost 6 bases, J lost 0 bases, and 21 bases lay in between. The germline CDR1 and CDR2 sequences are MNHNY and SVGAGI (reference sequence). This CDR3 has 19 residues. The CDR3 DNA sequence: TGTGCCAGCAGCCTTACGCTACTGGCATCGAGCTCTGGGGCCAACGTCCTGACTTTC. Translation: CASSLTLLASSSGANVLTF.

Comments on this clonotype: Since a much larger clone is just one base distant, this may be a read error. This chain joins TRBV10-3 and TRBJ1-3, with no clear D. The CDR3 has 14 amino acids. V was clipped by 7 bases and J by 0 bases, with 10 bases between them. CDR1 and CDR2 (germline): ENHRY, SYGVKD. Here the CDR3 DNA reads TGTGCCATCATGAACGTCAGCTCTGGAAACACCATATATTTT. Amino acid sequence: CAIMNVSSGNTIYF.

This clonotype was recorded many times. The chain uses TRBV7-9 and TRBJ2-1; TRBD2 aligns across 11 bases. V gave up 0 bases and J gave up 3 bases; unmatched junction bases: 1. In germline, CDR1 is SEHNR, CDR2 FQNEAQ (reference sequence). The CDR3 is 16 amino acids. Here the CDR3 DNA reads TGTGCCAGCAGCTTAGCTGGGACTAGCGGCTACAATGAGCAGTTCTTC. This translates into CASSLAGTSGYNEQFF.

This clonotype appeared many times. The CDR3 DNA reads TGTGCCAGCAGTTATATACCCGGCAGCCCCCCCCTGTCCTACAATGAGCAGTTCTTC. It encodes CASSYIPGSPPLSYNEQFF. The rearrangement uses TRBV6-2 or TRBV6-3 and TRBJ2-1; unclear D gene. This CDR3 spans 19 amino acids. Trimming shortened V by 3 bases and J by 1 base, and 22 bases separated the two germline ends. Germline CDR1 MNHEY, CDR2 SVGEGT.

This clonotype appeared many times. This chain joins TRBV12-3 or TRBV12-4 and TRBJ2-7; D perhaps matches TRBD2 (5 bases). The CDR3 has 14 amino acids. The V end was cut by 5 bases, the J end by 6 bases, with 17 bases between. The CDR3 DNA follows: TGTGCCAGCAGTCGGTCTAGCTTCCCTACCGAGCAGTACGTC. Encoded protein: CASSRSSFPTEQYV.

This clonotype was observed a single time. This sequence may be a read error, since a much larger clone differs from it by one base. J is TRBJ2-5 and V is TRBV5-1; TRBD2 aligns across 7 bases. Germline CDR1 and CDR2: SGHRS and YFSETQ. CDR3 length: 15 amino acids. The J segment lost 2 bases and the V segment lost 2 bases, leaving 6 bases of the junction unmatched. CDR3 sequence reads: CASSLGGGRQETQYF. CDR3 DNA: TGCGCCAGCAGCTTAGGCGGGGGTCGTCAAGAGACCCAGTACTTC.

This clonotype was counted ten times or more. This chain's CDR3 is CASSQDPRRSGDYNEQFF. CDR3 nucleotide sequence: TGTGCCAGCAGCCAAGATCCCAGGCGTAGCGGGGATTACAATGAGCAGTTCTTC. The J gene is TRBJ2-1, the V gene TRBV4-2, with 8 bases lining up with TRBD2. Germline CDR1 and CDR2: LGHNA and YNFKEQ. V lost 0 bases to trimming and J lost 4 bases; unmatched junction nucleotides: 11. The CDR3 spans 18 residues.

This clonotype was recorded at least ten times. This chain uses TRBV20-1 with TRBJ2-5; 10 nucleotides line up with TRBD2. Germline lookup yields CDR1 DFQATT and CDR2 SNEGSKA (reference sequence). The CDR3 is made up of 15 amino acids. J gave up 1 base and V 1 base, and 3 bases lay outside the gene matches. The CDR3, as DNA: TGCAGTGCTAGAGCGGCTAGCGGGAGCCAAGAGACCCAGTACTTC. Encoded protein: CSARAASGSQETQYF.

In this sample, this clonotype turned up many times. The rearrangement links TRBV19 to TRBJ1-5; tentatively, D is TRBD1 (6 bases). Germline V gives CDR1 LNHDA, CDR2 SQIVND (reference sequence). V dropped 4 bases and J dropped 0 bases, with 16 bases sitting between them. The CDR3 has 17 residues. CDR3 nucleotide sequence: TGTGCCAGTAGTACTTGGACAGTAACTTATAGCAATCAGCCCCAGCATTTT. Translated: CASSTWTVTYSNQPQHF.

In this sample, this clonotype turned up many times. The V and J genes are TRBV24-1 and TRBJ2-1; 10 positions agree with TRBD2. Germline lookup yields CDR1 KGHDR and CDR2 SFDVKD. CDR3 length: 17 amino acids. V lost 5 bases, J lost 4 bases, and 10 bases stayed unmatched. CDR3: CATSVGAGGPKYNEQFF. The CDR3 nucleotides read TGTGCCACCAGTGTGGGAGCGGGAGGGCCGAAATACAATGAGCAGTTCTTC.

This clonotype came up many times. The chain is built from TRBV24-1 and TRBJ2-7; possibly TRBD1 or TRBD2 for D (5 bases each). V was shortened by 4 bases and J by 2 bases, with 14 bases between the two germline ends. This CDR3 is 15 amino acids long. Germline V gene sequence: CDR1 KGHDR, CDR2 SFDVKD. CDR3 nucleotides: TGTGCCACCAGTGACGGGACCGCACCTACCTACGAGCAGTACTTC. It specifies CATSDGTAPTYEQYF.

This clonotype was observed many times. This rearrangement joins TRBV6-4 to TRBJ2-1; 12 positions agree with TRBD2. Germline values: CDR1 MRHNA, CDR2 SNTAGT. V shed 2 bases, J shed 4 bases, and the junction held 0 bases outside the gene matches. CDR3 size: 15 residues. Here the CDR3 reads CASSDGTSGYNEQFF. CDR3 nucleotide sequence: TGTGCCAGCAGTGACGGGACTAGCGGGTACAATGAGCAGTTCTTC.

This clonotype was counted ten times or more. The V call is TRBV4-3, the J call TRBJ2-3; the match to TRBD2 covers 7 bases. This CDR3 has 14 residues. Germline V gene data show CDR1 as LGHNA and CDR2 as YSLEER. With V trimmed by 5 bases and J by 0 bases, 2 bases remained unmatched. CDR3 DNA sequence: TGCGCCAGCAGCGGCGGGAGAAGCACAGATACGCAGTATTTT. This sequence encodes CASSGGRSTDTQYF.

This clonotype was seen repeatedly, ten times or more. The chain uses TRBV20-1 and TRBJ1-1; D is perhaps TRBD1 (6 bases). V dropped 4 bases and J dropped 0 bases, with 15 bases sitting between them. The germline V gene has CDR1 DFQATT and CDR2 SNEGSKA (reference sequence). CDR3 length: 15 amino acids. This CDR3 reads CSAILQGRVNTEAFF. For the CDR3, the DNA is TGCAGTGCTATTCTACAGGGACGAGTGAACACTGAAGCTTTCTTT.

This clonotype was counted many times. V gene TRBV20-1 combines with J gene TRBJ1-1, with 11 bases matching TRBD1. Trimming cost V 3 bases and J 0 bases; bases outside gene matches: 6. CDR1 and CDR2 (germline): DFQATT, SNEGSKA (reference sequence). This CDR3 is built from 16 residues. The CDR3 spells CSASWGTGGMNTEAFF. The CDR3, as DNA: TGCAGTGCTAGTTGGGGGACAGGGGGAATGAACACTGAAGCTTTCTTT.

This clonotype was observed at least ten times. The genes are TRBV4-3 and TRBJ2-3; 13 bases are shared with TRBD2. CDR1 is LGHNA, CDR2 YSLEER, per germline. Trimming removed 3 bases from V and 4 bases from J; junction bases left unmatched: 4. The CDR3 sequence is 16 residues long. The CDR3 region is CASSQKLAGGPDTQYF. CDR3 bases: TGCGCCAGCAGCCAGAAACTAGCGGGAGGGCCAGATACGCAGTATTTT.

This clonotype has ten or more counts. The chain recombines TRBV27 with TRBJ2-2; no clear D gene. The length of the CDR3 is 14 residues. V shed 11 bases and J shed 2 bases, with 15 bases lying between them. The germline V gene has CDR1 MNHEY and CDR2 SMNVEV (reference sequence). The CDR3 is CASNLRKNTGELFF. The CDR3 bases are TGTGCCTCAAACCTGCGGAAAAACACCGGGGAGCTGTTTTTT.

The V call is TRBV18, the J call TRBJ1-4; perhaps TRBD1 as D (6 bases). Trimming stripped 2 bases from V and 7 bases from J, with 11 bases between. The CDR3 length is 14 residues. Per germline, CDR1 KGHSH and CDR2 LQKENI. The CDR3 reads CASSPTGAGEKLFF. For the CDR3, the DNA is TGTGCCAGCTCACCAACGGGGGCGGGTGAAAAACTGTTTTTT.

This clonotype was found many times. The V gene is TRBV29-1, the J gene TRBJ2-7; TRBD2 matches 9 bases. This CDR3 is 12 amino acids long. J lost 6 bases, V lost 4 bases, and 4 bases had no gene match. Germline V CDR1 and CDR2: SQVTM, ANQGSEA. The CDR3 here is CSVGGGAGEQYF. CDR3 bases: TGCAGCGTTGGCGGGGGGGCAGGCGAGCAGTACTTC.

This clonotype was observed at least ten times. V gene TRBV20-1 combines with J gene TRBJ1-1; D uncertain. CDR3 length: 13 amino acids. The V gene's germline CDR1 is DFQATT and CDR2 SNEGSKA (reference sequence). V dropped 1 base and J dropped 3 bases, with 9 bases sitting between them. The CDR3 loop is CSARGRSDTEAFF. In nucleotides, the CDR3 is TGCAGTGCTAGAGGACGATCGGACACTGAAGCTTTCTTT.

This clonotype occurred many times. The genes are TRBV6-4 and TRBJ1-1, with 9 bases identical to TRBD1. The length of the CDR3 is 14 residues. J gave up 10 bases and V 4 bases, and 10 bases lay outside the gene matches. Germline V gives CDR1 MRHNA, CDR2 SNTAGT. In nucleotides, the CDR3 is TGTGCCAGCAGTGCTCTACCGGGACAGGGTTCAGCTTTCTTT. It specifies CASSALPGQGSAFF.

This clonotype was counted many times. The gene calls are TRBV5-1 and TRBJ2-3; TRBD2 matches at 10 bases. Germline-derived CDR1 and CDR2 are SGHRS and YFSETQ. CDR3 length: 16 amino acids. V dropped 4 bases and J dropped 3; count of bases not matched to a gene: 8. Here the CDR3 reads CASSTEVSGRTDTQYF. CDR3 coding DNA: TGCGCCAGCAGCACTGAAGTTAGCGGGAGGACAGATACGCAGTATTTT.

Many counts were recorded for this clonotype. The J gene is TRBJ1-3, the V gene TRBV11-2; no clear D. Trimming took 5 bases from V and 3 from J, leaving 11 bases between them. This CDR3 is built from 14 residues. Per the germline V gene, CDR1 is SGHAT and CDR2 is FQNNGV. CDR3 sequence: CASSPQTFGNTIYF. As DNA, the CDR3 is TGTGCCAGCAGCCCACAGACTTTTGGAAACACCATATATTTT.

This clonotype has ten or more counts. The V gene is TRBV3-1, the J gene TRBJ1-1; the D is unclear. V lost 0 bases and J lost 8, with 10 bases in between. The CDR3 runs 13 residues. Germline V lookup: CDR1 LGHDT, CDR2 YNNKEL (reference sequence). DNA of the CDR3: TGTGCCAGCAGCCAAGATCGGCGGGTAGAAGCTTTCTTT. Encoded protein: CASSQDRRVEAFF.

This clonotype was detected ten times or more. V and J are TRBV15 and TRBJ2-7, with D tentatively TRBD1 (6 bases). CDR1 LNHNV and CDR2 YYDKDF come from the germline V gene (reference sequence). CDR3 length equals 16 residues. V was pared by 0 bases and J by 2 bases, with 14 bases between. The CDR3 region has the DNA TGTGCCACCAGCAGAGATAGGACAGCCACAACCTACGAGCAGTACTTC. Residues: CATSRDRTATTYEQYF.

This clonotype has ten or more counts. This rearrangement joins TRBV20-1 to TRBJ2-7; 10 positions agree with TRBD1. After removal of 3 bases from V and 6 bases from J, the junction contained 8 bases not matched to a gene. Germline values: CDR1 DFQATT, CDR2 SNEGSKA (reference sequence). The CDR3 sequence is 14 residues long. CDR3 sequence (DNA): TGCAGTGCTAGCGGTCGGACAGGGGGAGCCGAGCAGTACTTC. Translating it yields CSASGRTGGAEQYF.

This clonotype was seen ten or more times. The V gene is TRBV7-2, the J gene TRBJ2-7, with TRBD2 matching over 9 bases. With 5 bases clipped from V and 2 bases from J, the junction kept 7 bases outside the gene matches. Germline assignment: CDR1 SGHTA and CDR2 FQGNSA. The CDR3 runs to 15 residues. The CDR3 DNA reads as TGTGCCAGCAGCCTAACGACTAGCGGAGCCTACGAGCAGTACTTC. Its translation: CASSLTTSGAYEQYF.

This clonotype appeared many times. The rearrangement joins TRBV10-3 to TRBJ2-2, with D possibly matching TRBD2 (7 bases). The V gene's germline CDR1 is ENHRY and CDR2 SYGVKD. The CDR3 totals 13 residues. With 9 bases removed from V and 3 bases from J, the gap between germline ends came to 11 bases. The CDR3 protein is CAIQGGDTGELFF. Here the CDR3 DNA reads TGTGCCATACAAGGGGGGGACACCGGGGAGCTGTTTTTT.

This clonotype was seen many times. The V and J genes are TRBV28 and TRBJ1-1, with 8 positions matching TRBD1. This CDR3 spans 15 amino acids. The ends lost 7 bases at V and 1 base at J; junction bases unmatched: 8. Per the germline V gene, CDR1 is MDHEN and CDR2 is SYDVKM. Here the CDR3 reads CASTPLGQANTEAFF. The CDR3 coding sequence is TGTGCCAGCACCCCATTGGGACAGGCGAACACTGAAGCTTTCTTT.